The 12 T cell receptor beta chains in this list originate from one sample, sequenced in a study of shared clonotypes between healthy human individuals. Naivety among CD8 cells was defined by CD45RO negativity and positive CCR7 selection, thereby excluding terminally differentiated effector memory CD45RA+ cells. Measured with immunoSEQ multiplex PCR; TCRdb has only the in-frame clones, and not every one. The repertoire includes millions of clones, 85% to 95% of them detected once, and 1.5% to 2% sits in the top ten. Input material: naive CD8+ T cells from PBMCs. The source of these receptors is a man aged 18 to 30 in good health. Some clones in this sample may be carry-over from other donors' samples.

The chain links TRBV28 to TRBJ1-4, with D possibly TRBD1 on 5 matching bases. V was trimmed by 8 bases and J by 0 bases, leaving 7 bases between them. Germline V gene data show CDR1 as MDHEN and CDR2 as SYDVKM. The CDR3 sequence is 13 residues long. DNA of the CDR3: TGTGCCAGCTTGGGGGCAACTAATGAAAAACTGTTTTTT. This sequence encodes CASLGATNEKLFF. Full variable domain (missing parts from reference TRBV28 and TRBJ1-4): DVKVTQSSRYLVKRTGEKVFLECVQDMDHENMFWYRQDPGLGLRLIYFSYDVKMKEKGDIPEGYSVSREKKERFSLILESASTNQTSMYLCASLGATNEKLFFGSGTQLSVL.

The CDR3 sequence is CASSPGDGLEAFF. In DNA, the CDR3 is TGTGCCAGCAGTCCTGGGGACGGACTTGAAGCTTTCTTT. The V gene is TRBV27, the J gene TRBJ1-1; D possibly corresponds to TRBD1 (5 bases). The CDR3 totals 13 residues. Deletions cut 5 bases from V and 7 bases from J, with 14 bases between. Germline CDR1 MNHEY, CDR2 SMNVEV (reference sequence).

This rearrangement joins TRBV28 to TRBJ2-2, with unresolved D. Trimming pared 5 bases from V and 3 bases from J, leaving 7 bases between. The CDR3 consists of 13 residues. Germline CDR1 and CDR2: MDHEN and SYDVKM. The CDR3 coding sequence is TGTGCCAGCAGTGATACTTACACCGGGGAGCTGTTTTTT. As protein: CASSDTYTGELFF. Drawing the rest from reference TRBV28 and TRBJ2-2, the complete variable domain is DVKVTQSSRYLVKRTGEKVFLECVQDMDHENMFWYRQDPGLGLRLIYFSYDVKMKEKGDIPEGYSVSREKKERFSLILESASTNQTSMYLCASSDTYTGELFFGEGSRLTVL.

The chain links TRBV11-3 to TRBJ2-7; possible D gene TRBD2, 6 bases. This CDR3 spans 11 amino acids. Trimming pared 5 bases from V and 11 bases from J, leaving 13 bases between. Germline V gene lookup returns CDR1 SGHNT and CDR2 YENEEA. The CDR3 protein is CASSIGTLEYF. Written as DNA, the CDR3 is TGTGCCAGCAGCATAGGGACTTTGGAGTACTTC.

The chain couples TRBV12-5 to TRBJ1-5, with D possibly being TRBD1 (5 bases). The CDR3 loop spans 12 amino acids. Trimming cost V 7 bases and J 10 bases, with 14 bases left between them. The V gene's germline CDR1 is LGHNT and CDR2 FRNRAP. The DNA for the CDR3 is TGTGCTAGTGCCTTGGGGGGTTCCCCCCAGCATTTT. Translated: CASALGGSPQHF.

The J gene is TRBJ1-1, the V gene TRBV28; D gene unclear. The V gene lost 0 bases and the J gene lost 6 bases, with 2 bases spanning the gap. Germline V gene sequence: CDR1 MDHEN, CDR2 SYDVKM. CDR3 length equals 11 residues. CDR3 sequence (DNA): TGTGCCAGCAGTTTATGGGCTGAAGCTTTCTTT. Translating gives CASSLWAEAFF.

The chain has TRBV9 and TRBJ2-1; D could derive from TRBD1 or TRBD2 (5 bases each). The CDR3 sequence is 16 residues long. Trimming removed 6 bases at V and 3 bases at J, with 19 bases between. CDR1 is SGDLS and CDR2 is YYNGEE in the germline V gene. The CDR3 DNA follows: TGTGCCAGCACCCCAGGGACGGGGACCCACTACAATGAGCAGTTCTTC. Protein product: CASTPGTGTHYNEQFF.

The V gene is TRBV14, the J gene TRBJ2-5, with 10 bases that match TRBD2. The CDR3 is made up of 22 amino acids. The V segment lost 0 bases and the J segment 5 bases; nucleotides outside the gene matches: 24. Germline values: CDR1 SGHDN, CDR2 FVKESK. For the CDR3, the DNA is TGTGCCAGCAGCCAAGATCGCGAGGGGCTAGCGGGAGTGTTCACTGGGGGTGAGACCCAGTACTTC. Translating gives CASSQDREGLAGVFTGGETQYF.

The gene calls are TRBV5-6 and TRBJ2-5, with TRBD1 matching 8 bases. Looked up from germline, CDR1 is SGHDT and CDR2 is YYEEEE. V lost 4 bases and J lost 4; bases outside the gene matches: 6. This CDR3 comprises 14 residues. The CDR3: CASSRQGSLETQYF. The CDR3 coding sequence is TGTGCCAGCAGCCGACAGGGGAGCTTAGAGACCCAGTACTTC.

The chain joins TRBV5-6 to TRBJ2-1; TRBD2 is a possible D gene (6 bases). CDR3 size: 15 residues. V was cut by 4 bases and J by 8 bases, with 19 bases left in between. Germline-derived CDR1 and CDR2 are SGHDT and YYEEEE. In DNA, the CDR3 is TGTGCCAGCAGCCATCTTCGGGAGATGGGCGATGAGCAGTTCTTC. This codes for CASSHLREMGDEQFF.

V and J are TRBV27 and TRBJ1-1; D remains unclear. Trimming stripped 5 bases from V and 0 bases from J, with 13 bases between. The CDR3 has 15 residues. Per germline, CDR1 MNHEY and CDR2 SMNVEV (reference sequence). CDR3 loop: CASSPLGSMNTEAFF. The CDR3 nucleotides are TGTGCCAGCAGTCCCCTGGGCAGCATGAACACTGAAGCTTTCTTT.

This chain connects TRBV5-1 to TRBJ1-2; D possibly corresponds to TRBD1 (6 bases). Germline V gene lookup returns CDR1 SGHRS and CDR2 YFSETQ. V lost 0 bases to trimming and J lost 0 bases, with 15 bases between them. There are 17 residues in the CDR3. CDR3: CASSLEQGPAPNYGYTF. The DNA of the CDR3 is TGCGCCAGCAGCTTGGAACAGGGACCCGCACCTAACTATGGCTACACCTTC.